This T cell receptor (beta chain) was sequenced for a study of control samples from healthy donors and cancer patients. CDR1 is LGHDT, CDR2 YNNKEL, per germline (reference sequence). V lost 4 bases to trimming and J lost 0 bases; unmatched junction nucleotides: 6. This CDR3 region has 17 residues. Profiling relied on immunoSEQ multiplex PCR, and the TCRdb table lists in-frame clones only, not all of them. There are about 120,000 clones in the sample; about 87% occur only once, and around an eighth lies in the top ten. This sequence was found in a man under 40 in good health. The chain is built from TRBV3-1 (or the pseudogene TRBV3-2) and TRBJ1-3; TRBD1 aligns across 10 bases. Sequencing was done on a sample of blood. The CDR3 bases are TGTGCCAGCAGCCCCCGGACAGGGGGAAACTCTGGAAACACCATATATTTT. This encodes CASSPRTGGNSGNTIYF.